This entry lists 25 T cell receptor beta chains sequenced from one sample in a study of blood T cell repertoires in COVID-19. The method was immunoSEQ multiplex PCR; TCRdb's version includes in-frame clones alone and lacks a portion of them. Here the sample spans more than 150,000 clones, around four fifths being singletons. Material: peripheral blood. These receptors were collected from a woman aged 60-75 years with acute or convalescent COVID-19.

J is TRBJ1-2 and V is TRBV28; 8 bases are shared with TRBD1. The germline CDR1 and CDR2 sequences are MDHEN and SYDVKM. V lost 7 bases to trimming and J lost 6 bases; unmatched junction nucleotides: 13. The CDR3 totals 15 residues. The CDR3 DNA follows: TGTGCCAGCATCCGACGGACAGGGTCATTCCATGGCTACACCTTC. Encoded protein: CASIRRTGSFHGYTF.

The chain employs TRBV5-6 and TRBJ2-3, with D possibly TRBD1 on 5 matching bases. Germline V gene lookup returns CDR1 SGHDT and CDR2 YYEEEE. The CDR3 extends over 13 amino acids. The V end lost 4 bases, the J end lost 4 bases, and 10 bases lay between the germline ends. The CDR3 sequence is CASSGMTADTQYF. CDR3 sequence (DNA): TGTGCCAGCAGCGGAATGACAGCAGATACGCAGTATTTT. The whole variable domain, remainder taken from reference TRBV5-6 and TRBJ2-3, is DAGVTQSPTHLIKTRGQQVTLRCSPKSGHDTVSWYQQALGQGPQFIFQYYEEEERQRGNFPDRFSGHQFPNYSSELNVNALLLGDSALYLCASSGMTADTQYFGPGTRLTVL.

This chain uses TRBV12-3 or TRBV12-4 with TRBJ2-1, with D maybe TRBD1 (6 bases). The V gene lost 5 bases and the J gene lost 8 bases, with 10 bases spanning the gap. This CDR3 is 12 amino acids long. The CDR3 DNA follows: TGTGCCAGCAGTCCAGGGGCTCATGAGCAGTTCTTC. It encodes CASSPGAHEQFF.

CDR3 sequence reads: CASSFDQTGTSGYTF. CDR3 DNA: TGTGCCAGCAGCTTCGACCAGACTGGAACATCAGGCTACACCTTC. The chain combines TRBV5-4 with TRBJ1-2; D not resolved. The V end was cut by 2 bases, the J end by 8 bases, with 19 bases between. This CDR3 is 15 amino acids long. Germline CDR1 reads SGHNT; CDR2 reads YYREEE (reference sequence).

The chain is built from TRBV27 and TRBJ1-2; 9 bases agree with TRBD1. Germline values: CDR1 MNHEY, CDR2 SMNVEV (reference sequence). The CDR3 consists of 14 residues. J gave up 8 bases and V 6 bases, and 10 bases lay outside the gene matches. CDR3 residues: CASRTSGTGKGYTF. Here the CDR3 DNA reads TGTGCCAGCAGGACCTCCGGGACAGGGAAGGGCTACACCTTC.

CDR3 protein: CASSPYREGYTF. The CDR3 bases are TGTGCCAGCAGCCCTTACAGGGAAGGCTACACCTTC. The V call is TRBV6-6, the J call TRBJ1-2; tentatively, D is TRBD1 (6 bases). CDR1 and CDR2 from the germline V gene are MNHNY and SVGAGI (reference sequence). Trimming cost V 6 bases and J 8 bases, with 13 bases left between them. This CDR3 has 12 residues.

The chain has TRBV2 and TRBJ1-1; D may be TRBD1 (5 bases). Trimming removed 6 bases from V and 2 bases from J, with 13 bases in between. The CDR3 has 14 amino acids. The V gene's germline CDR1 is SNHLY and CDR2 FYNNEI. CDR3 loop: CASSLGRGNTEAFF. Here the CDR3 DNA reads TGTGCCAGCAGCTTGGGGCGGGGTAACACTGAAGCTTTCTTT.

The V and J genes are TRBV9 and TRBJ2-2; tentatively, D is TRBD2 (6 bases). Trimming shortened V by 6 bases and J by 7 bases, and 16 bases separated the two germline ends. CDR3 length equals 14 residues. From germline, CDR1 is SGDLS and CDR2 YYNGEE. The CDR3 loop is CASTFPAGNGELFF. The CDR3 DNA is TGTGCCAGCACCTTCCCCGCGGGGAACGGGGAGCTGTTTTTT.

The V and J genes are TRBV3-1 (or the pseudogene TRBV3-2) and TRBJ1-1; D is unclear. The germline V gene encodes CDR1 LGHDT and CDR2 YNNKEL (reference sequence). Trimming shortened V by 9 bases and J by 0 bases, and 26 bases separated the two germline ends. CDR3 length equals 18 residues. The CDR3 spells CASTDRAMTEHMNTEAFF. The CDR3 nucleotides are TGTGCCAGTACCGACCGAGCGATGACGGAGCATATGAACACTGAAGCTTTCTTT.

CDR3 in DNA: TGTGCCAGCAGCGTATCCCCCACGACAGGATACGGGGAGCTGTTTTTT. Translating it yields CASSVSPTTGYGELFF. The chain recombines TRBV9 with TRBJ2-2, with D possibly matching TRBD1 (6 bases). V was clipped by 1 base and J by 7 bases, with 17 bases between them. Germline V gene lookup returns CDR1 SGDLS and CDR2 YYNGEE. CDR3 size: 16 residues.

This clone was seen a few times. The V call is TRBV5-1, the J call TRBJ2-1; no definite D call. The germline CDR1 and CDR2 sequences are SGHRS and YFSETQ. V lost 0 bases to trimming and J lost 2 bases, with 9 bases between them. This CDR3 has 15 amino acids. In DNA, the CDR3 is TGCGCCAGCAGCTTGGATCCTCCTCCCTACAATGAGCAGTTCTTC. It translates to CASSLDPPPYNEQFF. The full variable domain, completed using reference TRBV5-1 and TRBJ2-1, is KAGVTQTPRYLIKTRGQQVTLSCSPISGHRSVSWYQQTPGQGLQFLFEYFSETQRNKGNFPGRFSGRQFSNSRSEMNVSTLELGDSALYLCASSLDPPPYNEQFFGPGTRLTVL.

The chain uses TRBV5-4 and TRBJ2-5, with 12 positions matching TRBD2. After removal of 4 bases from V and 3 bases from J, the junction contained 7 bases not matched to a gene. This CDR3 has 16 amino acids. Germline V gene sequence: CDR1 SGHNT, CDR2 YYREEE (reference sequence). The CDR3 coding sequence is TGTGCCAGCAGCCCCCCCCCTAGCGGGGGGGAAGAGACCCAGTACTTC. It translates to CASSPPPSGGEETQYF.

This chain uses TRBV5-1 with TRBJ2-5; weak D call: TRBD1 (6 bases). The germline V gene has CDR1 SGHRS and CDR2 YFSETQ. The CDR3 contains 14 residues. V was clipped by 0 bases and J by 5 bases, with 11 bases between them. The CDR3 reads CASSLGSRGETQYF. The CDR3 DNA reads as TGCGCCAGCAGCTTGGGGTCCAGGGGTGAGACCCAGTACTTC.

This chain links TRBV11-3 with TRBJ1-1; tentatively, D is TRBD1 (6 bases). The ends were cut back, 2 bases at V and 11 bases at J, with 12 bases in the middle. The CDR3 sequence is 12 residues long. The germline CDR1 and CDR2 sequences are SGHNT and YENEEA. CDR3 in amino acids: CASSLKGESAFF. For the CDR3, the DNA is TGTGCCAGCAGCTTAAAGGGGGAGTCGGCTTTCTTT.

The V and J genes are TRBV2 and TRBJ1-1; D may be TRBD1 (6 bases). V shed 7 bases and J shed 1 base, with 13 bases lying between them. The germline V gene encodes CDR1 SNHLY and CDR2 FYNNEI. This CDR3 has 14 residues. The CDR3 sequence is CASTSGARNTEAFF. The CDR3, as DNA: TGTGCCAGCACCTCAGGGGCGAGGAACACTGAAGCTTTCTTT.

This clone was found a few times. The chain links TRBV12-3 or TRBV12-4 to TRBJ1-1; D is undetermined. This CDR3 spans 13 amino acids. V was cut by 6 bases and J by 1 base, with 9 bases left in between. The CDR3 DNA follows: TGTGCCAGCAGCCCCCCCAAGAACACTGAAGCTTTCTTT. This codes for CASSPPKNTEAFF.

The genes are TRBV27 and TRBJ1-2, with TRBD1 matching 8 bases. CDR3 size: 15 residues. The germline V gene has CDR1 MNHEY and CDR2 SMNVEV (reference sequence). Losses at the gene ends were 2 bases for V and 4 bases for J; bases not matched to a gene: 6. The CDR3 DNA reads TGTGCCAGCAGTTTACGGGCAGGGGGCCTCTATGGCTACACCTTC. Its translation: CASSLRAGGLYGYTF.

V and J are TRBV28 and TRBJ2-5; TRBD2 agrees at 12 bases. J was trimmed by 5 bases and V by 6 bases; bases with no gene match: 7. The CDR3 sequence is 15 residues long. The germline V gene has CDR1 MDHEN and CDR2 SYDVKM. Here the CDR3 reads CASSTRLAGAETQYF. The CDR3 DNA reads TGTGCCAGCAGCACCCGACTAGCGGGGGCGGAGACCCAGTACTTC.

The chain carries TRBV2 and TRBJ2-1; 12 bases fit TRBD2. V was pared by 7 bases and J by 6 bases, with 4 bases of the junction left unmatched. This CDR3 has 14 amino acids. The germline V gene encodes CDR1 SNHLY and CDR2 FYNNEI. In DNA form, the CDR3 reads TGTGCCAGCATCTCGGGACTAGCGGGCAATGAGCAGTTCTTC. This sequence encodes CASISGLAGNEQFF. Full variable domain (remainder filled in from reference TRBV2 and TRBJ2-1): EPEVTQTPSHQVTQMGQEVILRCVPISNHLYFYWYRQILGQKVEFLVSFYNNEISEKSEIFDDQFSVERPDGSNFTLKIRSTKLEDSAMYFCASISGLAGNEQFFGPGTRLTVL.

CDR3 DNA: TGCGCCAGCAGCTCCGGTATGAACACTGAAGCTTTCTTT. Translated, it gives CASSSGMNTEAFF. This chain joins TRBV5-1 and TRBJ1-1; D unresolved. The CDR3 runs 13 residues. CDR1 is SGHRS, CDR2 YFSETQ, per germline. V was trimmed by 3 bases and J by 0 bases, leaving 6 bases between them.

The CDR3, as DNA: TGTGCCAGCAGCCCCCGGACAGAATCGGGCTATGGCTACACCTTC. Residues: CASSPRTESGYGYTF. J is TRBJ1-2 and V is TRBV6-6, with TRBD1 as a possible D gene (6 bases). Trimming stripped 6 bases from V and 4 bases from J, with 18 bases between. This CDR3 region has 15 residues. CDR1 and CDR2 from the germline V gene are MNHNY and SVGAGI (reference sequence).

This chain connects TRBV5-4 to TRBJ2-4; perhaps TRBD1 as D (8 bases). Germline CDR1 reads SGHNT; CDR2 reads YYREEE (reference sequence). The CDR3 has 14 residues. Trimming took 9 bases from V and 7 from J, leaving 20 bases between them. This chain's CDR3 is CATKDREGVNIQYF. The DNA for the CDR3 is TGTGCCACCAAGGACAGGGAGGGGGTCAACATTCAGTACTTC.

A single count supports this clone. The gene calls are TRBV19 and TRBJ1-2; 7 bases agree with TRBD1. Germline-derived CDR1 and CDR2 are LNHDA and SQIVND (reference sequence). Germline trimming cut 11 bases from V and 4 bases from J; bases unmatched to any gene: 13. This CDR3 is 14 amino acids long. The CDR3 here is CASHLRGQSYGYTF. In DNA, the CDR3 is TGTGCCTCCCACCTTCGGGGACAGTCCTATGGCTACACCTTC. The full variable domain, completed using reference TRBV19 and TRBJ1-2, is DGGITQSPKYLFRKEGQNVTLSCEQNLNHDAMYWYRQDPGQGLRLIYYSQIVNDFQKGDIAEGYSVSREKKESFPLTVTSAQKNPTAFYLCASHLRGQSYGYTFGSGTRLTVV.

The chain combines TRBV4-3 with TRBJ2-7; D might be TRBD1 (5 bases). Trimming removed 3 bases from V and 5 bases from J, with 14 bases in between. CDR3 length: 14 residues. Looked up from germline, CDR1 is LGHNA and CDR2 is YSLEER. This CDR3 reads CASSQDTQWDEQYF. CDR3 nucleotides: TGCGCCAGCAGCCAGGACACCCAGTGGGACGAGCAGTACTTC.

This chain uses TRBV6-5 with TRBJ2-1; 7 bases map to TRBD2. The CDR3 consists of 15 residues. Germline CDR1 reads MNHEY; CDR2 reads SVGAGI. The V and J ends lost 4 bases and 2 bases, in that order; junction bases with no gene match: 5. The CDR3 DNA sequence: TGTGCCAGCAGTTTAAGCGGGGCCCCCTACAATGAGCAGTTCTTC. Protein: CASSLSGAPYNEQFF.